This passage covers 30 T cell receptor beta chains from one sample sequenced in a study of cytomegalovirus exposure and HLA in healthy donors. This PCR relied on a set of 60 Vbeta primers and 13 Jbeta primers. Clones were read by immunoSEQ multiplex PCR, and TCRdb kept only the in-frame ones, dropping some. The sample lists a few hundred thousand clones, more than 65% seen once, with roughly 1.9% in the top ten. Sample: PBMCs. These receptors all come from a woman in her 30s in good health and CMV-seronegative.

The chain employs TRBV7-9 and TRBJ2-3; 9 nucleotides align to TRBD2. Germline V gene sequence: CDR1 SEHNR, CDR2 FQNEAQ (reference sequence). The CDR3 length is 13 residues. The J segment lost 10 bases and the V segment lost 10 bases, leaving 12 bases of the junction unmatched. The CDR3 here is CATPAGGVDAQYF. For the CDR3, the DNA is TGTGCCACCCCGGCGGGGGGGGTGGATGCGCAGTATTTT.

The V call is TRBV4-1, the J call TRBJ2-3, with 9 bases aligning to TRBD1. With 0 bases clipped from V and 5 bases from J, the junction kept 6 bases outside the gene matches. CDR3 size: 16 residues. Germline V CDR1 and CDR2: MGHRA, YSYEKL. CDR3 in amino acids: CASSQDVQGAGDTQYF. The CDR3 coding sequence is TGCGCCAGCAGCCAAGATGTACAGGGGGCGGGAGATACGCAGTATTTT.

This CDR3 reads CASSLGPQRNEQFF. CDR3 DNA sequence: TGTGCCAGCAGCTTAGGCCCCCAACGGAATGAGCAGTTCTTC. The chain links TRBV7-9 to TRBJ2-1; D remains ambiguous. CDR1 and CDR2 (germline): SEHNR, FQNEAQ (reference sequence). Trimming took 1 base from V and 7 from J, leaving 11 bases between them. This CDR3 is 14 amino acids long.

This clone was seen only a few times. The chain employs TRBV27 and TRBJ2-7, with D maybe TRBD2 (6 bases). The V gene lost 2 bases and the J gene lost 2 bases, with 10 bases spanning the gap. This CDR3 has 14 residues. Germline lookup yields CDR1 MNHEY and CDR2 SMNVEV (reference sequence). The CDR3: CASSLERGTYEQYF. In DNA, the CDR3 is TGTGCCAGCAGTTTAGAACGGGGGACCTACGAGCAGTACTTC.

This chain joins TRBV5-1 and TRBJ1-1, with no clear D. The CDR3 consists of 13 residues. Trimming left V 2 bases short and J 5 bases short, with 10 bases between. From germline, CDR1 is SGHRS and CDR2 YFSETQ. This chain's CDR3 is CASSFNTMTEAFF. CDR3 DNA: TGCGCCAGCAGCTTCAACACGATGACTGAAGCTTTCTTT. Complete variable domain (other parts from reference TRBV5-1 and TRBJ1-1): KAGVTQTPRYLIKTRGQQVTLSCSPISGHRSVSWYQQTPGQGLQFLFEYFSETQRNKGNFPGRFSGRQFSNSRSEMNVSTLELGDSALYLCASSFNTMTEAFFGQGTRLTVV.

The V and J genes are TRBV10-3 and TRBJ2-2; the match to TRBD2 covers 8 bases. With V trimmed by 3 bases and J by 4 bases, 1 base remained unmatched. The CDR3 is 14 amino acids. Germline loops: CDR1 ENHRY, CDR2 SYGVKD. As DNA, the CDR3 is TGTGCCATCAGTGAAGGGACTAGCACCGGGGAGCTGTTTTTT. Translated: CAISEGTSTGELFF.

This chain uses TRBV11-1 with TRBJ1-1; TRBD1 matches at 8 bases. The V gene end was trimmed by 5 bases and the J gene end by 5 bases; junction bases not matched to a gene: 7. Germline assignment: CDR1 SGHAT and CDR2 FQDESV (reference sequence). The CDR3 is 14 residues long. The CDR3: CASSPQGAQTEAFF. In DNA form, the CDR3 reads TGTGCCAGCAGCCCCCAGGGGGCGCAAACTGAAGCTTTCTTT.

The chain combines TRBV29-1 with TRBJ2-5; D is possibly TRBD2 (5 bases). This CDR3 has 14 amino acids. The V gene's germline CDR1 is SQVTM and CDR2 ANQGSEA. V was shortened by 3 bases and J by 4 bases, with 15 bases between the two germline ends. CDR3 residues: CSVEEAAAGETQYF. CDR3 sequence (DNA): TGCAGCGTTGAGGAGGCAGCCGCCGGAGAGACCCAGTACTTC.

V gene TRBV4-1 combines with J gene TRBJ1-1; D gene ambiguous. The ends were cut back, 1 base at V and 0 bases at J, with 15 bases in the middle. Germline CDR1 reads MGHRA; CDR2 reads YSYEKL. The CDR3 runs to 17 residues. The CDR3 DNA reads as TGCGCCAGCAGCCAAGTAGGGAATGGGAGAATGAACACTGAAGCTTTCTTT. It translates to CASSQVGNGRMNTEAFF.

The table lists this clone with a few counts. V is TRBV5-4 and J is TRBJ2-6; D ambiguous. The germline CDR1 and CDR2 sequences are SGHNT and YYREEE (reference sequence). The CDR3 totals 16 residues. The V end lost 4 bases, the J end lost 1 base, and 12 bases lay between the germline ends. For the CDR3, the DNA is TGTGCCAGCAGCCCAATAAGCCAATCTGGGGCCAACGTCCTGACTTTC. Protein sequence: CASSPISQSGANVLTF.

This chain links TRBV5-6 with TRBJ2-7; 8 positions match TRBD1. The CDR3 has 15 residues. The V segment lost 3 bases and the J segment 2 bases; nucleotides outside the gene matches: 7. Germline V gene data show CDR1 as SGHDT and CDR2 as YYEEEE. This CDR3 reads CASSSLDRVPYEQYF. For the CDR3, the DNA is TGTGCCAGCAGCTCTTTGGACAGGGTTCCCTACGAGCAGTACTTC.

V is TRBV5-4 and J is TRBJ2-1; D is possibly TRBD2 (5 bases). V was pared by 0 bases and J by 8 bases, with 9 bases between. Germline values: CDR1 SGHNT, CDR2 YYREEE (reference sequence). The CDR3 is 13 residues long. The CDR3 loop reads CASSLVARDEQFF. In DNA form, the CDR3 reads TGTGCCAGCAGCTTGGTTGCGAGGGATGAGCAGTTCTTC.

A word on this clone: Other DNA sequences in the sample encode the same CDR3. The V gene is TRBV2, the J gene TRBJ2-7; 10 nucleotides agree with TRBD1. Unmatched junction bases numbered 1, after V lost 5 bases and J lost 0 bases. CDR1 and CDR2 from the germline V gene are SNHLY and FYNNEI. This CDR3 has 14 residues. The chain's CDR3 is CASSWTGGSYEQYF. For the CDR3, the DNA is TGTGCCAGCAGTTGGACAGGGGGCTCCTACGAGCAGTACTTC.

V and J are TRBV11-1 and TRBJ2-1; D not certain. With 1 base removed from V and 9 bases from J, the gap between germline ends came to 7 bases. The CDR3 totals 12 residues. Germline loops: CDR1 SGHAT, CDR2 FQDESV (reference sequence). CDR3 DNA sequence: TGTGCCAGCAGCTTAGGAGTCGTTGAGCAGTTCTTC. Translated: CASSLGVVEQFF.

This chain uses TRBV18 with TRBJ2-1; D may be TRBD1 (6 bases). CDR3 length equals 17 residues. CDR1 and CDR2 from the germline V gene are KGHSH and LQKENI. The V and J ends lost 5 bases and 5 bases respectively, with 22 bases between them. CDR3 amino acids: CASSSRWGLNFNNEQFF. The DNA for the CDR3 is TGTGCCAGCTCATCCCGTTGGGGGCTTAACTTTAACAATGAGCAGTTCTTC.

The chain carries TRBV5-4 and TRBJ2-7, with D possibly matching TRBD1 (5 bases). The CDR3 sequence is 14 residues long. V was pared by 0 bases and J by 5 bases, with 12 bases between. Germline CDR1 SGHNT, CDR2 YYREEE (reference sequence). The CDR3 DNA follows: TGTGCCAGCAGCTTGGAGGTCAGGGTGGACGAGCAGTACTTC. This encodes CASSLEVRVDEQYF. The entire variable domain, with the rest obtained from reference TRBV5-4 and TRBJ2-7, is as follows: ETGVTQSPTHLIKTRGQQVTLRCSSQSGHNTVSWYQQALGQGPQFIFQYYREEENGRGNFPPRFSGLQFPNYSSELNVNALELDDSALYLCASSLEVRVDEQYFGPGTRLTVT.

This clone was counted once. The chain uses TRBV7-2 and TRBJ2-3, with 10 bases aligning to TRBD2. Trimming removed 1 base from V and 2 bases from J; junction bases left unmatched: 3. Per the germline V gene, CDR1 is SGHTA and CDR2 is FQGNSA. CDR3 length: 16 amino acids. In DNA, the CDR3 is TGTGCCAGCAGCTTAGTTAGCGGGGGGACCACAGATACGCAGTATTTT. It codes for CASSLVSGGTTDTQYF.

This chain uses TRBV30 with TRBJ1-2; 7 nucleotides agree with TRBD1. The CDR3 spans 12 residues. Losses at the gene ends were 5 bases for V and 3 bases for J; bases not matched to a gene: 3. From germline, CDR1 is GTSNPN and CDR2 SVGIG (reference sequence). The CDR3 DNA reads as TGTGCCTGGGCCAGGGGGGACTATGGCTACACCTTC. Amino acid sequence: CAWARGDYGYTF.

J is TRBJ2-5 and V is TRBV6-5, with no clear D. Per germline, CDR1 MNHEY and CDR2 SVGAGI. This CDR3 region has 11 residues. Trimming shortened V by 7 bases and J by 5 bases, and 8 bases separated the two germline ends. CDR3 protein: CASNAGETQYF. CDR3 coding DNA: TGTGCCAGCAACGCCGGGGAGACCCAGTACTTC.

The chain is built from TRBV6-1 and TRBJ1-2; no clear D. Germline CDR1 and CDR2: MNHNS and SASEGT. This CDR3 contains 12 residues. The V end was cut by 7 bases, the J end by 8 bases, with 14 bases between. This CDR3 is CASTIPGGGYTF. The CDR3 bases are TGTGCCAGCACCATTCCCGGCGGCGGCTACACCTTC.

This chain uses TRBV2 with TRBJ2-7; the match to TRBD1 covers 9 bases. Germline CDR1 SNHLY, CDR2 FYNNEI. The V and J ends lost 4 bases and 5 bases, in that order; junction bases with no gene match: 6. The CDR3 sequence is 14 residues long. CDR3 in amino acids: CASSAGTGPNEQYF. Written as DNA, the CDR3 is TGTGCCAGCAGTGCCGGGACAGGGCCCAACGAGCAGTACTTC.

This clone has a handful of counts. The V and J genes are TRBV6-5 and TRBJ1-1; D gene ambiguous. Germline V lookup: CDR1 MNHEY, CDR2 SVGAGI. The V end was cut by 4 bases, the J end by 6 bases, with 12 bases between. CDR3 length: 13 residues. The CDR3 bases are TGTGCCAGCAGTTCCGCGTCCGGGGCTGAAGCTTTCTTT. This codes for CASSSASGAEAFF.

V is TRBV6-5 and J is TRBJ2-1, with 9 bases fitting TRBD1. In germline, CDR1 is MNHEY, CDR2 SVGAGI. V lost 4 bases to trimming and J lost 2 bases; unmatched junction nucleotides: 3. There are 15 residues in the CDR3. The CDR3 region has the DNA TGTGCCAGCAGTTTCGGACAGGGGCCCTACAATGAGCAGTTCTTC. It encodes CASSFGQGPYNEQFF.

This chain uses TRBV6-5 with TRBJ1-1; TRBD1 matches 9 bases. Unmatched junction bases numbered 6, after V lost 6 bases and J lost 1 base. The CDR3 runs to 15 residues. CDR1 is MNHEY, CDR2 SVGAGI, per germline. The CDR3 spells CASSPAGQGNTEAFF. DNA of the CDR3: TGTGCCAGCAGCCCCGCGGGACAGGGGAACACTGAAGCTTTCTTT.

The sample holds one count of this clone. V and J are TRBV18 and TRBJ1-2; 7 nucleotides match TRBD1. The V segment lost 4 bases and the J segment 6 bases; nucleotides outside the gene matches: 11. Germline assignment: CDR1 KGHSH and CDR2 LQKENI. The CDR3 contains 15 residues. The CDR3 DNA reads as TGTGCCAGCTCACGCGATGAGGGGGCGAGGGATGGCTACACCTTC. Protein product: CASSRDEGARDGYTF.

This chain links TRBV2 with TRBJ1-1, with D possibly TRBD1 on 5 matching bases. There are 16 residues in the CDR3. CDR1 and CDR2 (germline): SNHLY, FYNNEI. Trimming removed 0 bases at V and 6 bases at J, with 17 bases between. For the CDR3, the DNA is TGTGCCAGCAGTGAAGCGGGGCTGTCCGCGACGGCTGAAGCTTTCTTT. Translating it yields CASSEAGLSATAEAFF.

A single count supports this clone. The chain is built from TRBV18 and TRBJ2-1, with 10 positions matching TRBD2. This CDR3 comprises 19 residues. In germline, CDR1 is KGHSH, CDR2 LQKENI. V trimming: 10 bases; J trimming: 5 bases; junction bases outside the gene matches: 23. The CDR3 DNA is TGTGCCACCAAAAGAGGTATTCTAGCGGGAGAAGGAGGGAACAATGAGCAGTTCTTC. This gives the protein CATKRGILAGEGGNNEQFF. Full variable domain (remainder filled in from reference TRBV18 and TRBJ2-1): NAGVMQNPRHLVRRRGQEARLRCSPMKGHSHVYWYRQLPEEGLKFMVYLQKENIIDESGMPKERFSAEFPKEGPSILRIQQVVRGDSAAYFCATKRGILAGEGGNNEQFFGPGTRLTVL.

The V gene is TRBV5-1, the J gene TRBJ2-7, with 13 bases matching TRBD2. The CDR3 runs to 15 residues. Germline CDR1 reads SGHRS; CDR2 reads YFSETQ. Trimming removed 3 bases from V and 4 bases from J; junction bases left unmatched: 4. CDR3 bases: TGCGCCAGCAGCTCGGGGACTAGCGGGGCATACGAGCAGTACTTC. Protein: CASSSGTSGAYEQYF.

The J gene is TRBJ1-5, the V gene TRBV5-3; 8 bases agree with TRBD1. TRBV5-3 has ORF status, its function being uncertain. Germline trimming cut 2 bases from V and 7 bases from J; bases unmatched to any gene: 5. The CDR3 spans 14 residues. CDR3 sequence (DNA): TGTGCCAGAAGCTTTACAGGGGGTTCGCAGCCCCAGCATTTT. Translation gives CARSFTGGSQPQHF.

This chain's CDR3 is CASSYGTSWDYNEQFF. The CDR3 nucleotides are TGTGCCAGCAGTTACGGGACTAGCTGGGATTACAATGAGCAGTTCTTC. The gene calls are TRBV6-5 and TRBJ2-1, with TRBD2 matching 9 bases. The junction had 6 bases not matched to a gene; V was cut back by 2 bases and J by 4 bases. CDR3 length equals 16 residues. CDR1 and CDR2 (germline): MNHEY, SVGAGI.